What follows are 3 T cell receptor beta chains derived from one specimen sequenced in a study of T cells in Graves' hyperthyroidism and ophthalmopathy. RNA transcripts gave rise to amplified TCR beta CDR3 regions. The TCR CDR3 was amplified in a first-round RT-PCR using the HTBI primer set. Using its own MiXCR run on the multiplex PCR reads, TCRdb lists one record per CDR3 protein. The sample yields around 250,000 distinct CDR3 sequences, less than 15% seen once. Sequencing was done on a sample of blood. The receptor source for this set is a woman aged 40 to 49 with Graves' hyperthyroidism that later progressed to Graves' ophthalmopathy.

This clonotype was counted at least ten times. This chain joins TRBV6-1 and TRBJ2-1; D call uncertain. CDR3 length: 16 residues. CDR1 and CDR2 from the germline V gene are MNHNS and SASEGT. V shed 5 bases and J shed 1 base, with 15 bases lying between them. Here the CDR3 DNA reads TGTGCCAGCAGTCCGCCCCTTCCGAGTTCCTACAATGAGCAGTTCTTC. The encoded protein is CASSPPLPSSYNEQFF.

This clonotype was recorded a few times. The rearrangement uses TRBV20-1 and TRBJ1-1; tentatively, D is TRBD1 (5 bases). CDR1 and CDR2 from the germline V gene are DFQATT and SNEGSKA (reference sequence). This CDR3 comprises 16 residues. Trimming cost V 1 base and J 0 bases, with 15 bases left between them. CDR3 DNA: TGCAGTGCTAGAGCGCAGGGCTGGGGCATGAACACTGAAGCTTTCTTT. Translated, it gives CSARAQGWGMNTEAFF.

This clonotype was detected ten times or more. The genes are TRBV7-6 and TRBJ1-1, with a possible D match to TRBD1 (5 bases). Trimming cost V 7 bases and J 1 base, with 19 bases left between them. Germline V gives CDR1 SGHVS, CDR2 FNYEAQ. CDR3 size: 16 residues. CDR3 sequence: CASTQGPPKGNTEAFF. CDR3 coding DNA: TGTGCCAGCACCCAGGGTCCCCCCAAGGGGAACACTGAAGCTTTCTTT.